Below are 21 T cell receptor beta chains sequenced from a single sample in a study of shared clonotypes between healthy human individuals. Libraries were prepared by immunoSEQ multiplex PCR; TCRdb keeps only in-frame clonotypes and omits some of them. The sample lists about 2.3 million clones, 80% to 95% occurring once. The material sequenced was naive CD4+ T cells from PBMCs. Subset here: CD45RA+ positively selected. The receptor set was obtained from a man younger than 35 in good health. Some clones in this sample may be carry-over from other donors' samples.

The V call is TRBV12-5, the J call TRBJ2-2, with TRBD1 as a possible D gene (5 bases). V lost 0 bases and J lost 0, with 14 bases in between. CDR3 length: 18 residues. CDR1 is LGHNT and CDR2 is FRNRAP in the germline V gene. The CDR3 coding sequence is TGTGCTAGTGGTTTGGTAAATCCCGGACATTCGAACACCGGGGAGCTGTTTTTT. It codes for CASGLVNPGHSNTGELFF.

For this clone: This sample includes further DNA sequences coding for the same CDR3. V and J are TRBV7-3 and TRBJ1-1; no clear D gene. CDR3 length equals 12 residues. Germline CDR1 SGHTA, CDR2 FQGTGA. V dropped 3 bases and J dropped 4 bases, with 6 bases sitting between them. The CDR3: CASSLPGTEAFF. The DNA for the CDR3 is TGTGCCAGCAGCTTGCCCGGCACTGAAGCTTTCTTT.

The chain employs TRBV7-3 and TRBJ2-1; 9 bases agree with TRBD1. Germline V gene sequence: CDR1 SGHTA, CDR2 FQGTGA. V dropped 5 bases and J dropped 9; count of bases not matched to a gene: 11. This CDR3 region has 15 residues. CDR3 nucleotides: TGTGCCAGCAGCCCTTGGACAGGGGTAGGGAGTGAGCAGTTCTTC. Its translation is CASSPWTGVGSEQFF.

The CDR3 DNA is TGTGCCAGCGTATTGGGCGCTAACTACGAGCAGTACTTC. This encodes CASVLGANYEQYF. V is TRBV28 and J is TRBJ2-7, with D unresolved. The V gene lost 8 bases and the J gene lost 3 bases, with 14 bases spanning the gap. The CDR3 is made up of 13 amino acids. CDR1 is MDHEN and CDR2 is SYDVKM in the germline V gene. The full variable domain, in which reference TRBV28 and TRBJ2-7 provide the parts outside the CDR3, is DVKVTQSSRYLVKRTGEKVFLECVQDMDHENMFWYRQDPGLGLRLIYFSYDVKMKEKGDIPEGYSVSREKKERFSLILESASTNQTSMYLCASVLGANYEQYFGPGTRLTVT.

The CDR3 region has the DNA TGTGCCAGCAGTCCACCTCGACTAGCGGTCCCCTACAATGAGCAGTTCTTC. Translating gives CASSPPRLAVPYNEQFF. The chain employs TRBV28 and TRBJ2-1; 9 nucleotides agree with TRBD2. Per the germline V gene, CDR1 is MDHEN and CDR2 is SYDVKM. This CDR3 is 17 amino acids long. Trimming removed 5 bases from V and 2 bases from J; junction bases left unmatched: 10. The whole variable domain, remainder taken from reference TRBV28 and TRBJ2-1, is DVKVTQSSRYLVKRTGEKVFLECVQDMDHENMFWYRQDPGLGLRLIYFSYDVKMKEKGDIPEGYSVSREKKERFSLILESASTNQTSMYLCASSPPRLAVPYNEQFFGPGTRLTVL.

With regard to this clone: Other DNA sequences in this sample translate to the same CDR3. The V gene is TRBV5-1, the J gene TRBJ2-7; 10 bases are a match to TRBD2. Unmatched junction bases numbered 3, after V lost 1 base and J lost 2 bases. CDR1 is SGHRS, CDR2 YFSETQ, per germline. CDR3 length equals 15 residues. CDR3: CASSLYSGRAYEQYF. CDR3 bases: TGCGCCAGCAGCTTGTACAGCGGGAGGGCCTACGAGCAGTACTTC.

The CDR3 loop is CASSPDRYQPQHF. The CDR3 DNA reads as TGTGCCAGCAGCCCTGACAGGTATCAGCCCCAGCATTTT. The chain links TRBV7-9 to TRBJ1-5; possible D gene TRBD1, 6 bases. The V gene lost 5 bases and the J gene lost 5 bases, with 10 bases spanning the gap. The CDR3 has 13 amino acids. From germline, CDR1 is SEHNR and CDR2 FQNEAQ (reference sequence).

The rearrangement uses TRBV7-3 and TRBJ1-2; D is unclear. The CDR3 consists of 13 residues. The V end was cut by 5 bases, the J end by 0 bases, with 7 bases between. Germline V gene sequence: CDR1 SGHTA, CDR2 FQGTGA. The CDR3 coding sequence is TGTGCCAGCAGCCGGAGAACTAACTATGGCTACACCTTC. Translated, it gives CASSRRTNYGYTF. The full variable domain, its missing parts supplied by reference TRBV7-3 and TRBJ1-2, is GAGVSQTPSNKVTEKGKYVELRCDPISGHTALYWYRQSLGQGPEFLIYFQGTGAADDSGLPNDRFFAVRPEGSVSTLKIQRTERGDSAVYLCASSRRTNYGYTFGSGTRLTVV.

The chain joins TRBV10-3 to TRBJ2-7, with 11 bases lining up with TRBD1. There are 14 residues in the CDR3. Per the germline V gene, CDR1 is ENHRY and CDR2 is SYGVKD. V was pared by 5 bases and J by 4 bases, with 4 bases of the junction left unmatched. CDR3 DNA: TGTGCCATCAGTACCGGGACAGGGGGTTACGAGCAGTACTTC. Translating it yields CAISTGTGGYEQYF.

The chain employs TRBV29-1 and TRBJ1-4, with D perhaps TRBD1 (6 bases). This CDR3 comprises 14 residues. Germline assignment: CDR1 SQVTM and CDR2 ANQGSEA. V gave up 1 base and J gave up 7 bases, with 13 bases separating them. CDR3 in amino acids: CSVEGGGLGEKLFF. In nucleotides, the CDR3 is TGCAGCGTTGAAGGGGGGGGCTTAGGTGAAAAACTGTTTTTT.

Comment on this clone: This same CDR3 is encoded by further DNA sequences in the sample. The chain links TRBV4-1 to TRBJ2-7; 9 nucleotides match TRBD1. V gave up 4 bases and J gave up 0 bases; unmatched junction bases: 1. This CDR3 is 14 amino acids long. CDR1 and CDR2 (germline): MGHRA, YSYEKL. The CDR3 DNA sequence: TGCGCCAGCAGCCCGGGACAGGGCTCCTACGAGCAGTACTTC. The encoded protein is CASSPGQGSYEQYF.

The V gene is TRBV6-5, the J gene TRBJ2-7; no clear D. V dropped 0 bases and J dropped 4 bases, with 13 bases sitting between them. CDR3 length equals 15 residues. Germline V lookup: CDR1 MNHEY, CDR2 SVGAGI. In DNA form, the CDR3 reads TGTGCCAGCAGTTACTCGCGGCAGTTCGGTTACGAGCAGTACTTC. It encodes CASSYSRQFGYEQYF.

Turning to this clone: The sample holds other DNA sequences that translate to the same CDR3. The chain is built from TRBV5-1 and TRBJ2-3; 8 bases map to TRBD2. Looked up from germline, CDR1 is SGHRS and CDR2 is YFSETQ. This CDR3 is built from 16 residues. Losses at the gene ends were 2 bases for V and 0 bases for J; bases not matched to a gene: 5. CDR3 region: CASSFLAGPSTDTQYF. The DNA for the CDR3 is TGCGCCAGCAGCTTCTTAGCGGGACCGAGCACAGATACGCAGTATTTT.

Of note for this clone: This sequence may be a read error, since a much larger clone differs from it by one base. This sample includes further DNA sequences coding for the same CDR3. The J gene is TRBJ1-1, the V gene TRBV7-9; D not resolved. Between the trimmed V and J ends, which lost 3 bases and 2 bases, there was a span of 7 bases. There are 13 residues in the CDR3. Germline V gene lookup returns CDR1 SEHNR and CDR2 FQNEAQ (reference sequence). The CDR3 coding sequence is TGTGCCAGCAGCTTCGACGGTAACACTGAAGCTTTCTTT. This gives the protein CASSFDGNTEAFF.

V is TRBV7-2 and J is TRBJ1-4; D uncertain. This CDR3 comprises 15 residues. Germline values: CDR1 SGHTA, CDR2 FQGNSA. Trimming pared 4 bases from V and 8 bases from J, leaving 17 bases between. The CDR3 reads CASSSPGETGEKLFF. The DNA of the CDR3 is TGTGCCAGCAGCTCCCCCGGGGAGACGGGGGAAAAACTGTTTTTT.

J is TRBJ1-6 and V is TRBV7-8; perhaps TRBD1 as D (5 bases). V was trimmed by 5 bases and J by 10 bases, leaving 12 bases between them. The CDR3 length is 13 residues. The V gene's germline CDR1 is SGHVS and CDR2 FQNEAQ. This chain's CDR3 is CASSLGTDSPLHF. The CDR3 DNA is TGTGCCAGCAGCCTGGGGACGGACTCACCCCTCCACTTT. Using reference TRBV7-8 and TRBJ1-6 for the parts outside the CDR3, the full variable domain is GAGVSQSPRYKVAKRGQDVALRCDPISGHVSLFWYQQALGQGPEFLTYFQNEAQLDKSGLPSDRFFAERPEGSVSTLKIQRTQQEDSAVYLCASSLGTDSPLHFGNGTRLTVT.

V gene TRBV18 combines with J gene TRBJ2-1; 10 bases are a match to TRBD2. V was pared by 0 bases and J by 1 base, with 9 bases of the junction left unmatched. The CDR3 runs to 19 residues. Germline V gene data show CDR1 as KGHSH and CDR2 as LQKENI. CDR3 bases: TGTGCCAGCTCACCACCGCGTGGGTGGACTAGCGGTTCCTACAATGAGCAGTTCTTC. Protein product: CASSPPRGWTSGSYNEQFF. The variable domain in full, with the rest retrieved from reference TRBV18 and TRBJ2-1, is NAGVMQNPRHLVRRRGQEARLRCSPMKGHSHVYWYRQLPEEGLKFMVYLQKENIIDESGMPKERFSAEFPKEGPSILRIQQVVRGDSAAYFCASSPPRGWTSGSYNEQFFGPGTRLTVL.

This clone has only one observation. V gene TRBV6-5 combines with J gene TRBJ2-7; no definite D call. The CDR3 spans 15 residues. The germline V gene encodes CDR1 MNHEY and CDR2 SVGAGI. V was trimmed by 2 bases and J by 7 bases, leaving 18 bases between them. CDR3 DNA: TGTGCCAGCAGTTACGATCAAATCGGGCTGAGGGAGCAGTACTTC. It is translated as CASSYDQIGLREQYF.

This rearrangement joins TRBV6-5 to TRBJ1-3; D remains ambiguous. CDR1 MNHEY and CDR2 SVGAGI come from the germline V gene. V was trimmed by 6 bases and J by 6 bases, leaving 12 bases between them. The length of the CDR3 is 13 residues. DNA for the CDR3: TGTGCCAGCAGCCACAACGAGGAAAACACCATATATTTT. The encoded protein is CASSHNEENTIYF.

The chain's CDR3 is CASSSGDSNQPQHF. The CDR3 bases are TGTGCCAGCAGCTCGGGGGACAGTAATCAGCCCCAGCATTTT. The rearrangement links TRBV5-5 to TRBJ1-5; 7 nucleotides agree with TRBD1. There are 14 residues in the CDR3. V lost 3 bases to trimming and J lost 4 bases; unmatched junction nucleotides: 4. Germline V gene data show CDR1 as SGHKS and CDR2 as YYEKEE (reference sequence).

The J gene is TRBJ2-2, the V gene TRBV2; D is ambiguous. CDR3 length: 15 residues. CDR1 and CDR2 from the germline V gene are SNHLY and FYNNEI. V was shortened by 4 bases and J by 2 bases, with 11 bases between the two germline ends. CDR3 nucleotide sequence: TGTGCCAGCAGTGTAGACCTACTAAACACCGGGGAGCTGTTTTTT. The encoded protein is CASSVDLLNTGELFF.